The present T cell receptor beta chain was sequenced within a study of response to subunit inactivated influenza vaccine. Study-wide points: The authors proposed limited new T cell recruitment per seasonal influenza vaccination.

TCRdb reanalysed the RT-PCR reads using MiXCR and keeps one entry per CDR3 protein. The table records roughly 760,000 distinct CDR3 sequences, approximately 22% of them present only once. V lost 5 bases and J 0 bases, leaving 20 bases between the germline ends. The CDR3 has 18 amino acids. Germline CDR1 and CDR2: DFQATT and SNEGSKA (reference sequence). Points on this clonotype: Its target is unknown.

The origin of this receptor is a man aged 45-65 years who received an inactivated influenza vaccine. The rearrangement joins TRBV20-1 to TRBJ2-6, with D perhaps assigned TRBD1 or TRBD2 (5 bases each). Specimen: PBMCs from blood, collected around 5 days after vaccination. The CDR3 loop is CSARPGPELISGANVLTF. CDR3 nucleotides: TGCAGTGCTCGACCGGGGCCGGAGTTAATCTCTGGGGCCAACGTCCTGACTTTC.